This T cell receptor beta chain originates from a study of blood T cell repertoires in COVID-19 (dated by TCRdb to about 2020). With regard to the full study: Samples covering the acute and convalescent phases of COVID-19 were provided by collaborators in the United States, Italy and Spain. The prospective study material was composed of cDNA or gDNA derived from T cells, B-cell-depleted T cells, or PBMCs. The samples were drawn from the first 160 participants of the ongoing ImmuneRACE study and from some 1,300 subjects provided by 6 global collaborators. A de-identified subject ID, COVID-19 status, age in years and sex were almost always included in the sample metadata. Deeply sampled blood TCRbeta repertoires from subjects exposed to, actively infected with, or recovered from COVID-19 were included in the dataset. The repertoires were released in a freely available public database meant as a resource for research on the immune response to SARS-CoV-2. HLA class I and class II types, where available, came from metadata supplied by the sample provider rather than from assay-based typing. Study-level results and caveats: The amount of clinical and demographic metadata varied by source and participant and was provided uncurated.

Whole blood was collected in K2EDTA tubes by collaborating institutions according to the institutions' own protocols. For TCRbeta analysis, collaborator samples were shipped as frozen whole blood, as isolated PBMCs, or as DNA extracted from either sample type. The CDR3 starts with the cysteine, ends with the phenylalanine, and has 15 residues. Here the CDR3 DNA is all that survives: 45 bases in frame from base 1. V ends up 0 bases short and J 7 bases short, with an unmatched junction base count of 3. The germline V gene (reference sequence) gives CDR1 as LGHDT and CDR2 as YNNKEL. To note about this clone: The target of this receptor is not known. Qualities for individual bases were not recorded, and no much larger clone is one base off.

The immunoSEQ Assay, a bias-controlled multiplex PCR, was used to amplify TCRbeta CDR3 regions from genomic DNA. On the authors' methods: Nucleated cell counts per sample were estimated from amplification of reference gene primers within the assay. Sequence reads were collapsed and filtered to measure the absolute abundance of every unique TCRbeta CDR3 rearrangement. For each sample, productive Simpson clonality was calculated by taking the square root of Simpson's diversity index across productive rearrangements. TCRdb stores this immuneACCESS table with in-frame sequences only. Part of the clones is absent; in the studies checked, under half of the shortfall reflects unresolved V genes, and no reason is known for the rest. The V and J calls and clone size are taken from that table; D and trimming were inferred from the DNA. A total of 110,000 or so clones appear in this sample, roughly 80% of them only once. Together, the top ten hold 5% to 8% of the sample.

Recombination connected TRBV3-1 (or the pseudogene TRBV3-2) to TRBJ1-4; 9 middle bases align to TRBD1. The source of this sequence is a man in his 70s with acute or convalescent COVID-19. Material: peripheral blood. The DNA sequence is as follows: TGTGCCAGCAGCCAAGATACAGGGGGCCGTGAAAAACTGTTTTTT. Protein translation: CASSQDTGGREKLFF.